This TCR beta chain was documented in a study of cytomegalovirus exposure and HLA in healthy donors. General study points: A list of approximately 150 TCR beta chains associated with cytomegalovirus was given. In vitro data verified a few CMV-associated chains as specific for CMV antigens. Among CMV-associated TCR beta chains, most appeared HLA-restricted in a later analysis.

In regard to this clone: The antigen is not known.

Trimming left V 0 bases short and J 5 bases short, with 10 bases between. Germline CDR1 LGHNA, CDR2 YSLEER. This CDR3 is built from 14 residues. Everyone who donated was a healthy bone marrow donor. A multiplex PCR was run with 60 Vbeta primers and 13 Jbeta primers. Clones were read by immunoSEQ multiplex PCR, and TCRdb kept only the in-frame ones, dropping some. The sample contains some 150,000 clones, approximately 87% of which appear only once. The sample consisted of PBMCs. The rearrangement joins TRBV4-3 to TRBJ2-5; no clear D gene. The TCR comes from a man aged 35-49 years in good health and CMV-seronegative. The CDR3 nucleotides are TGCGCCAGCAGCCAAGAGGGCTCCGTGGAGACCCAGTACTTC. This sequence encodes CASSQEGSVETQYF.